This TCR beta chain derives from a study of T cells in tuberculosis. General study results and limits: Active tuberculosis patients had shorter CDR3-alpha; the beta difference was nonsignificant.

The assay was immunoSEQ multiplex PCR, and TCRdb's table has in-frame clones only and misses some. The sample gives about 34,000 clones, roughly nine tenths of which show up once; roughly 2% is in the top ten. About this clone: Antigen: not known.

Trimming pared 7 bases from V and 1 base from J, leaving 14 bases between. This CDR3 has 15 residues. In germline, CDR1 is MNHEY, CDR2 SMNVEV (reference sequence). The TCR was taken from a donor aged 10-30 years with latent tuberculosis or without tuberculosis infection. This chain joins TRBV27 and TRBJ1-5, with D perhaps TRBD1 (5 bases). The specimen was PBMCs. The chain's CDR3 is CASNPTDTSNQPQHF. The CDR3 DNA reads as TGTGCCAGCAACCCGACAGATACAAGCAATCAGCCCCAGCATTTT.